The 30 T cell receptor beta chains given below trace back to one sample, sequenced in a study of T cells in localized non-small cell lung cancer (dated by TCRdb to the early 2020s). The library was produced with the immunoSEQ multiplex PCR assay. Here the immuneACCESS table is served through TCRdb, limited to in-frame sequences with V and J called. Missing clones are a known gap in these copies; in checked studies unresolved V genes cover under half, and the rest lacks a known reason. The sample yields over a thousand clones; about 25% were counted once. The top ten clonotypes cover about 12% of the sample. The sample was normal lung tissue next to the tumor, taken before any cancer treatment. The receptors were gathered from an older male donor with stage I lung adenocarcinoma.

V and J are TRBV19 and TRBJ1-5; 9 positions agree with TRBD1. The CDR3 is made up of 14 amino acids. J was trimmed by 3 bases and V by 6 bases; bases with no gene match: 3. Germline V CDR1 and CDR2: LNHDA, SQIVND (reference sequence). In DNA form, the CDR3 reads TGTGCCAGTAGGGAACAGGGGGCCAATCAGCCCCAGCATTTT. Amino acids: CASREQGANQPQHF.

By share, this clone ranks as medium-sized. V and J are TRBV9 and TRBJ2-3, with 11 bases matching TRBD2. The V and J ends lost 3 bases and 6 bases, in that order; junction bases with no gene match: 6. This CDR3 contains 15 residues. The germline CDR1 and CDR2 sequences are SGDLS and YYNGEE. CDR3 DNA: TGTGCCAGCAGCGCGACTAGCGGGGTTCGTGATACGCAGTATTTT. Translation: CASSATSGVRDTQYF.

J is TRBJ1-2 and V is TRBV16, with 9 bases aligning to TRBD1. The CDR3 covers 18 residues. Germline V gives CDR1 KGHSY, CDR2 FQNENV. Trimming took 1 base from V and 3 from J; bases not matched to a gene: 12. CDR3 sequence reads: CASSQFVRGQGYDYGYTF. CDR3 DNA sequence: TGTGCCAGCAGCCAATTTGTTCGTGGACAGGGGTACGACTATGGCTACACCTTC.

This clone occurred a few times. The V gene is TRBV19, the J gene TRBJ2-2, with D uncertain. The CDR3 spans 14 residues. Trimming cost V 5 bases and J 6 bases, with 13 bases left between them. Germline V gives CDR1 LNHDA, CDR2 SQIVND (reference sequence). This CDR3 reads CASSPSSLAGELFF. For the CDR3, the DNA is TGTGCCAGTAGTCCCTCCTCTCTAGCCGGGGAGCTGTTTTTT. The variable domain in full, with the rest retrieved from reference TRBV19 and TRBJ2-2, is DGGITQSPKYLFRKEGQNVTLSCEQNLNHDAMYWYRQDPGQGLRLIYYSQIVNDFQKGDIAEGYSVSREKKESFPLTVTSAQKNPTAFYLCASSPSSLAGELFFGEGSRLTVL.

This clone has only a few counts. The V call is TRBV6-8, the J call TRBJ1-1; D is unresolved. Germline CDR1 MNHGY, CDR2 SAAAGT. Trimming stripped 0 bases from V and 3 bases from J, with 11 bases between. The CDR3 extends over 15 amino acids. The CDR3 loop is CASSYSRVWDTEAFF. The CDR3 nucleotides read TGTGCCAGCAGTTACTCCCGGGTTTGGGACACTGAAGCTTTCTTT.

A few counts support this clone. CDR3 loop: CASSEVRGAYNEQFF. Here the CDR3 DNA reads TGTGCCAGCAGTGAAGTGCGGGGTGCTTACAATGAGCAGTTCTTC. The rearrangement uses TRBV9 and TRBJ2-1; weak D call: TRBD2 (6 bases). The CDR3 is 15 amino acids. Trimming took off 5 bases at V and 4 bases at J, with 16 bases between the two ends. Germline V gene sequence: CDR1 SGDLS, CDR2 YYNGEE. Full variable domain (missing parts from reference TRBV9 and TRBJ2-1): DSGVTQTPKHLITATGQRVTLRCSPRSGDLSVYWYQQSLDQGLQFLIQYYNGEERAKGNILERFSAQQFPDLHSELNLSSLELGDSALYFCASSEVRGAYNEQFFGPGTRLTVL.

The chain is built from TRBV6-8 and TRBJ2-1; TRBD1 or TRBD2 may be the D gene (6 bases each). The length of the CDR3 is 14 residues. V dropped 5 bases and J dropped 4 bases, with 12 bases sitting between them. Germline values: CDR1 MNHGY, CDR2 SAAAGT. The CDR3 sequence is CASSHGGEYNEQFF. CDR3 coding DNA: TGTGCCAGCAGTCACGGGGGCGAATACAATGAGCAGTTCTTC.

This clone has just a few counts. The genes are TRBV6-8 and TRBJ2-2; 8 bases match TRBD2. Germline V gene lookup returns CDR1 MNHGY and CDR2 SAAAGT. Trimming at V came to 2 bases and at J to 4 bases, leaving 6 bases not matched to a gene. The CDR3 totals 16 residues. In DNA, the CDR3 is TGTGCCAGCAGTTACCGGGGGGGACAATCCACCGGGGAGCTGTTTTTT. Translated: CASSYRGGQSTGELFF.

CDR3 sequence: CASKRTGTGNEQYF. The CDR3 region has the DNA TGTGCCAGTAAAAGGACAGGGACGGGAAACGAGCAGTACTTC. The chain uses TRBV19 and TRBJ2-7; 8 bases align to TRBD1. The ends lost 7 bases at V and 5 bases at J; junction bases unmatched: 10. The CDR3 extends over 14 amino acids. CDR1 and CDR2 from the germline V gene are LNHDA and SQIVND (reference sequence).

This clone was detected a few times. The chain couples TRBV28 to TRBJ2-1; 10 bases agree with TRBD2. J was trimmed by 8 bases and V by 5 bases; bases with no gene match: 9. Germline V CDR1 and CDR2: MDHEN, SYDVKM. The CDR3 covers 15 residues. The DNA of the CDR3 is TGTGCCAGCAGTGTAGCGGGAGGAGGGGGTGATGAGCAGTTCTTC. Encoded protein: CASSVAGGGGDEQFF.

This chain's CDR3 is CASSPGVQETQYF. CDR3 coding DNA: TGTGCCAGCTCACCAGGGGTCCAAGAGACCCAGTACTTC. This chain uses TRBV18 with TRBJ2-5; D ambiguous. The CDR3 consists of 13 residues. The germline CDR1 and CDR2 sequences are KGHSH and LQKENI. The ends were cut back, 2 bases at V and 1 base at J, with 5 bases in the middle.

This clone is large by share. The V and J genes are TRBV6-8 and TRBJ2-1; D possibly corresponds to TRBD2 (6 bases). Germline V CDR1 and CDR2: MNHGY, SAAAGT. The CDR3 runs 14 residues. V dropped 5 bases and J dropped 6 bases, with 14 bases sitting between them. The CDR3 is CASSLSGEVNEQFF. The CDR3 nucleotides read TGTGCCAGCAGTCTCTCGGGAGAAGTCAATGAGCAGTTCTTC.

This clone was picked up a small number of times. The chain combines TRBV6-8 with TRBJ2-7; D possibly corresponds to TRBD2 (6 bases). The CDR3 covers 13 residues. Germline loops: CDR1 MNHGY, CDR2 SAAAGT. V was pared by 7 bases and J by 3 bases, with 13 bases between. The CDR3 reads CASTPSDYYEQYF. Written as DNA, the CDR3 is TGTGCCAGCACCCCTAGCGATTACTACGAGCAGTACTTC.

This clone is medium-sized. The chain couples TRBV11-3 to TRBJ1-2, with D maybe TRBD1 (6 bases). This CDR3 has 14 residues. Looked up from germline, CDR1 is SGHNT and CDR2 is YENEEA. Trimming left V 5 bases short and J 8 bases short, with 18 bases between. The CDR3 nucleotides read TGTGCCAGCAGCACCGGGACGGGGGCTAGAGGCTACACCTTC. Translation: CASSTGTGARGYTF.

This clone turned up a few times. The genes are TRBV6-8 and TRBJ1-1, with D unresolved. Trimming left V 6 bases short and J 1 base short, with 15 bases between. The CDR3 covers 15 residues. Germline values: CDR1 MNHGY, CDR2 SAAAGT. CDR3 loop: CASSYGEGRNTEAFF. The CDR3 DNA reads as TGTGCCAGCAGCTACGGGGAGGGTAGGAACACTGAAGCTTTCTTT.

This clone is termed large. The chain combines TRBV11-3 with TRBJ2-7; 8 bases line up with TRBD2. Germline values: CDR1 SGHNT, CDR2 YENEEA. The CDR3 contains 15 residues. The V and J ends lost 2 bases and 5 bases, in that order; junction bases with no gene match: 8. The CDR3 here is CASSLRAAGADEQYF. In DNA form, the CDR3 reads TGTGCCAGCAGCTTAAGGGCAGCGGGAGCCGACGAGCAGTACTTC.

CDR3 loop: CAWNLGLAIADTQYF. DNA for the CDR3: TGTGCCTGGAATTTGGGACTAGCGATCGCAGATACGCAGTATTTT. V and J are TRBV30 and TRBJ2-3; 10 nucleotides align to TRBD2. V shed 4 bases and J 4 bases; nucleotides not matched to a gene: 8. The germline CDR1 and CDR2 sequences are GTSNPN and SVGIG (reference sequence). The CDR3 covers 15 residues. Full variable domain (outside the CDR3, taken from reference TRBV30 and TRBJ2-3): SQTIHQWPATLVQPVGSPLSLECTVEGTSNPNLYWYRQAAGRGLQLLFYSVGIGQISSEVPQNLSASRPQDRQFILSSKKLLLSDSGFYLCAWNLGLAIADTQYFGPGTRLTVL.

This clone was recorded a few times. V and J are TRBV19 and TRBJ1-5; D may be TRBD1 (5 bases). The CDR3 covers 12 residues. Trimming removed 6 bases from V and 7 bases from J, with 10 bases in between. The V gene's germline CDR1 is LNHDA and CDR2 SQIVND (reference sequence). This chain's CDR3 is CASSIGAQPQHF. In DNA form, the CDR3 reads TGTGCCAGTAGCATCGGGGCGCAGCCCCAGCATTTT. Complete variable domain (other parts from reference TRBV19 and TRBJ1-5): DGGITQSPKYLFRKEGQNVTLSCEQNLNHDAMYWYRQDPGQGLRLIYYSQIVNDFQKGDIAEGYSVSREKKESFPLTVTSAQKNPTAFYLCASSIGAQPQHFGDGTRLSIL.

The gene calls are TRBV28 and TRBJ2-7, with 10 nucleotides matching TRBD2. Germline trimming cut 7 bases from V and 3 bases from J; bases unmatched to any gene: 6. From germline, CDR1 is MDHEN and CDR2 SYDVKM. This CDR3 is built from 14 residues. The CDR3 is CASTRGLAIYEQYF. As DNA, the CDR3 is TGTGCCAGCACTAGGGGACTAGCGATCTACGAGCAGTACTTC.

V gene TRBV1 combines with J gene TRBJ2-7; the DNA was not used to check the table's D call, TRBD2. TRBV1 is tagged as a pseudogene. The CDR3 extends over 18 amino acids. This CDR3 reads CASSQEWRGYGASYEQYF. For the CDR3, the DNA is TGCGCCAGCAGCCAAGAGTGGAGGGGATATGGAGCTAGTTACGAGCAGTACTTC.

In this sample, this clone turned up once. The gene calls are TRBV29-1 and TRBJ2-3; 11 bases fit TRBD1. Trimming cost V 2 bases and J 3 bases; bases outside gene matches: 13. The CDR3 has 18 residues. Germline V gives CDR1 SQVTM, CDR2 ANQGSEA. CDR3 sequence: CSVESPGTGGLGTDTQYF. Written as DNA, the CDR3 is TGCAGCGTTGAATCTCCCGGGACAGGGGGATTAGGGACAGATACGCAGTATTTT.

This clone occurred a few times. V is TRBV6-8 and J is TRBJ2-3; 7 nucleotides align to TRBD1. Germline V lookup: CDR1 MNHGY, CDR2 SAAAGT. The CDR3 is 14 residues long. The J segment lost 3 bases and the V segment lost 4 bases, leaving 4 bases of the junction unmatched. The DNA for the CDR3 is TGTGCCAGCAGTTTCCTACAGGGGACAGATACGCAGTATTTT. Translation: CASSFLQGTDTQYF.

This clone was recorded only once. The gene calls are TRBV30 and TRBJ2-4, with 9 bases fitting TRBD1. CDR1 is GTSNPN, CDR2 SVGIG, per germline (reference sequence). CDR3 size: 13 residues. V was pared by 0 bases and J by 6 bases, with 0 bases of the junction left unmatched. The CDR3 DNA is TGTGCCTGGAGTGTACAGGGGGCAAACATTCAGTACTTC. Protein product: CAWSVQGANIQYF.

This chain links TRBV28 with TRBJ2-1; no reliable D call. The CDR3 consists of 13 residues. V was cut by 10 bases and J by 6 bases, with 16 bases left in between. Per the germline V gene, CDR1 is MDHEN and CDR2 is SYDVKM. The CDR3 protein is CANSPNSGNEQFF. DNA for the CDR3: TGTGCCAACTCGCCCAACTCAGGCAATGAGCAGTTCTTC.

The chain employs TRBV9 and TRBJ2-7; no firm D call. Germline assignment: CDR1 SGDLS and CDR2 YYNGEE. This CDR3 comprises 12 residues. Trimming stripped 5 bases from V and 5 bases from J, with 11 bases between. The CDR3: CASRAGLDEQYF. The CDR3 DNA sequence: TGTGCCAGCAGGGCAGGTCTGGACGAGCAGTACTTC.

The chain is built from TRBV30 and TRBJ1-5; 7 nucleotides match TRBD1. The CDR3 runs to 17 residues. V gave up 3 bases and J gave up 0 bases; unmatched junction bases: 11. Germline CDR1 and CDR2: GTSNPN and SVGIG (reference sequence). CDR3 protein: CAWSLKRQGSSNQPQHF. CDR3 nucleotide sequence: TGTGCCTGGAGCCTAAAACGACAGGGTAGTAGCAATCAGCCCCAGCATTTT.

This clone was recorded once. The V and J genes are TRBV28 and TRBJ1-4, with a weak D call TRBD1 (6 bases). From germline, CDR1 is MDHEN and CDR2 SYDVKM. This CDR3 spans 14 amino acids. Trimming removed 6 bases from V and 5 bases from J, with 13 bases in between. Written as DNA, the CDR3 is TGTGCCAGCAGATACAGGGTGGCGAATGAAAAACTGTTTTTT. It translates to CASRYRVANEKLFF.

Here the CDR3 reads CASSIAGGGYEQYF. Here the CDR3 DNA reads TGTGCCAGTAGTATCGCAGGGGGAGGTTACGAGCAGTACTTC. The V gene is TRBV19, the J gene TRBJ2-7; tentatively, D is TRBD1 (7 bases). The V end was cut by 3 bases, the J end by 4 bases, with 13 bases between. The germline gives CDR1 LNHDA, CDR2 SQIVND (reference sequence). This CDR3 spans 14 amino acids.

By sample fraction, this clone is large. This chain links TRBV11-3 with TRBJ2-4; 8 nucleotides align to TRBD1. The germline CDR1 and CDR2 sequences are SGHNT and YENEEA. The CDR3 length is 14 residues. J was trimmed by 5 bases and V by 3 bases; bases with no gene match: 3. For the CDR3, the DNA is TGTGCCAGCAGCTTCGGGGGACAGGAAAACATTCAGTACTTC. As protein: CASSFGGQENIQYF.

This clone has a handful of counts. The chain joins TRBV28 to TRBJ2-7; 9 bases map to TRBD2. Germline CDR1 MDHEN, CDR2 SYDVKM. This CDR3 is 12 amino acids long. CDR3 residues: CGAGGSSYEQYF. Written as DNA, the CDR3 is TGTGGAGCGGGAGGCAGCTCCTACGAGCAGTACTTC.